This T cell receptor (beta chain) appears in the sequencing data of a study of blood T cell repertoires in COVID-19 (dated by TCRdb to 2018 to 2020). In the study overall: Collaborator samples came from the United States, Italy and Spain and covered acute and convalescent phases of COVID-19. The prospective study material was composed of cDNA or gDNA derived from T cells, B-cell-depleted T cells, or PBMCs. The dataset comprised deeply sampled blood TCRbeta repertoires from subjects exposed to, actively infected with, or recovered from COVID-19. The repertoires were released in a freely available public database meant as a resource for research on the immune response to SARS-CoV-2. The samples were drawn from the first 160 participants of the ongoing ImmuneRACE study and from roughly 1,300 subjects provided by 6 global collaborators. Nearly every sample came with metadata listing a de-identified subject ID, COVID-19 status, age in years and sex. Where available, HLA class I and class II types were taken from metadata supplied by the sample provider and were not determined by assay-based typing.

Each collaborating institution followed its own protocols to collect whole blood in K2EDTA tubes. For TCRbeta analysis, collaborators shipped samples as frozen whole blood, isolated PBMCs, or DNA extracted from either of those sample types. TCRbeta CDR3 regions were amplified from genomic DNA using the immunoSEQ Assay, a bias-controlled multiplex PCR. Processing in the source paper ran as follows. Nucleated cell counts per sample were estimated from amplification of reference gene primers within the assay. To quantify the absolute abundance of each unique TCRbeta CDR3 rearrangement, sequence reads were collapsed and filtered. For each sample, productive Simpson clonality was calculated by taking the square root of Simpson's diversity index across productive rearrangements. Entries here come from immuneACCESS through TCRdb and include only in-frame sequences with V and J called. Some clones fail to appear in such tables; in the studies checked, an unresolved V gene covers under half of the shortfall, and the cause of the remainder is unknown. That table is the source of V, J and clone size, and D and trimming were worked out from the DNA. Within this sample are 45,000 to 65,000 clones, with around 80% of them counted one time only. The ten most abundant clones make up about 3.4% of the sample.

General conclusions and limits of the study: How much clinical and demographic metadata was included differed by source and by participant, and the metadata was provided uncurated.

Notes on this clone: It has no known antigen specificity. Base qualities were left out, and no much larger clone turns up one base away.

The CDR3, from cysteine to phenylalanine, totals 16 residues. The sequence is cut down to CDR3 DNA, 48 bases in frame from base 1. The junction carries 14 bases between V and J, which are trimmed by 2 bases and 3 bases respectively. CDR1 and CDR2 (MNHNS, SASEGT) derive from the germline V gene. This clonotype was sampled from a man aged 60 to 69 with acute or convalescent COVID-19. The sequencing sample was made of peripheral blood. The rearrangement joined TRBV6-1 to TRBJ1-5, and TRBD1 may be the D gene, going by 5 matching bases. CDR3 sequence: CASSEKVRVINQPQHF. Read as DNA, the sequence is TGTGCCAGCAGTGAAAAGGTCAGGGTGATCAATCAGCCCCAGCATTTT.